A single sample is the source of the 21 T cell receptor beta chains below, sequenced in a study of blood T cells in healthy people across ages. Then a second PCR, running roughly 7 to 12 cycles, was carried out with a sample-barcoded 5' primer and a J-beta primer mix. TCRdb used MiXCR to reprocess the 5' RACE reads, holding one entry per CDR3 protein. In the table there are approximately 960,000 distinct CDR3 sequences, almost 30% of which are singletons. The sample was also linked to a second study, of T cells of mothers and their children.

The sample consisted of blood. These receptors all come from a woman between 40 and 50 years old in good health.

The chain couples TRBV3-1 to TRBJ2-4; 9 nucleotides match TRBD1. CDR3 size: 15 residues. Germline trimming cut 3 bases from V and 13 bases from J; bases unmatched to any gene: 13. The V gene's germline CDR1 is LGHDT and CDR2 YNNKEL (reference sequence). The CDR3 DNA is TGTGCCAGCAGCCACCACGGGACAGGGTGGAATGAGCAGTACTTC. Translation: CASSHHGTGWNEQYF.

This rearrangement joins TRBV5-1 to TRBJ1-2; D is ambiguous. The CDR3 runs to 13 residues. The V end lost 0 bases, the J end lost 4 bases, and 7 bases lay between the germline ends. Germline assignment: CDR1 SGHRS and CDR2 YFSETQ. DNA of the CDR3: TGCGCCAGCAGCTTGGTTACGACCTATGGCTACACCTTC. Its translation: CASSLVTTYGYTF.

This clonotype has more than one count but fewer than ten. This chain joins TRBV9 and TRBJ2-3; TRBD2 agrees at 15 bases. The CDR3 has 18 amino acids. Trimming at V came to 4 bases and at J to 5 bases, leaving 11 bases not matched to a gene. Germline assignment: CDR1 SGDLS and CDR2 YYNGEE. The CDR3 sequence is CASSPRGLAGGMIDTQYF. CDR3 DNA sequence: TGTGCCAGCAGCCCCCGTGGACTAGCGGGGGGGATGATAGATACGCAGTATTTT. Together with reference TRBV9 and TRBJ2-3, the CDR3 gives the full variable domain: DSGVTQTPKHLITATGQRVTLRCSPRSGDLSVYWYQQSLDQGLQFLIQYYNGEERAKGNILERFSAQQFPDLHSELNLSSLELGDSALYFCASSPRGLAGGMIDTQYFGPGTRLTVL.

The table lists this clonotype with a few counts. The V gene is TRBV28, the J gene TRBJ1-5; TRBD1 agrees at 8 bases. Germline-derived CDR1 and CDR2 are MDHEN and SYDVKM. The V segment lost 5 bases and the J segment 0 bases; nucleotides outside the gene matches: 6. The CDR3 is made up of 16 amino acids. The CDR3 loop reads CASSPAGGPSNQPQHF. CDR3 DNA sequence: TGTGCCAGCAGTCCGGCAGGGGGCCCTAGCAATCAGCCCCAGCATTTT.

This clonotype was seen just once. A clone one base away is much larger, so this may be a read error. The chain joins TRBV9 to TRBJ2-2; D gene ambiguous. Germline CDR1 is SGDLS and CDR2 is YYNGEE. The CDR3 loop spans 14 amino acids. V lost 4 bases and J lost 1, with 8 bases in between. The chain's CDR3 is CASSIVGNTGELFF. As DNA, the CDR3 is TGTGCCAGCAGCATAGTCGGGAACACCGGGGAGCTGTTTTTT.

The table lists this clonotype with many counts. V usage is TRBV7-6 and J usage is TRBJ2-1, with D unresolved. Germline assignment: CDR1 SGHVS and CDR2 FNYEAQ. The CDR3 consists of 13 residues. Trimming left V 5 bases short and J 7 bases short, with 12 bases between. CDR3: CASSPYSPNEQFF. CDR3 DNA sequence: TGTGCCAGCAGCCCCTACAGCCCTAATGAGCAGTTCTTC. Full variable domain (outside the CDR3, taken from reference TRBV7-6 and TRBJ2-1): GAGVSQSPRYKVTKRGQDVALRCDPISGHVSLYWYRQALGQGPEFLTYFNYEAQQDKSGLPNDRFSAERPEGSISTLTIQRTEQRDSAMYRCASSPYSPNEQFFGPGTRLTVL.

This clonotype was observed a handful of times. One end of the junction varies from germline; a read error may be responsible. V usage is TRBV28 and J usage is TRBJ1-2; possible D gene TRBD1, 5 bases. Germline CDR1 is MDHEN and CDR2 is SYDVKM. The CDR3 loop spans 18 amino acids. CDR3: CASSPGVWWEGENYGHTF. The DNA for the CDR3 is TGTGCCAGCAGTCCGGGGGTCTGGTGGGAGGGAGAAAACTATGGCCACACCTTC.

This clonotype occurred a few times. The chain has TRBV2 and TRBJ2-1, with 11 bases identical to TRBD2. The CDR3 contains 16 residues. Looked up from germline, CDR1 is SNHLY and CDR2 is FYNNEI. The junction had 7 bases not matched to a gene; V was cut back by 6 bases and J by 3 bases. The CDR3 DNA reads TGTGCCAGCAGCCCACTAGCGGGGGTACGCTACAATGAGCAGTTCTTC. The encoded protein is CASSPLAGVRYNEQFF.

This clonotype has more than one count but fewer than ten. The J gene is TRBJ1-2, the V gene TRBV3-1; D possibly corresponds to TRBD1 (5 bases). The V and J ends lost 0 bases and 8 bases respectively, with 13 bases between them. Germline CDR1 LGHDT, CDR2 YNNKEL (reference sequence). The CDR3 sequence is 14 residues long. The CDR3 here is CASSQDVGGYGYTF. In DNA form, the CDR3 reads TGTGCCAGCAGCCAAGATGTCGGGGGTTACGGCTACACCTTC.

With regard to this clonotype: With a much larger clone just one base away, this may be a read error. V is TRBV12-3 or TRBV12-4 and J is TRBJ2-3; TRBD2 is a possible D gene (6 bases). This CDR3 region has 13 residues. CDR3 region: CASSLVSGDTEYF. In DNA, the CDR3 is TGTGCCAGCAGTTTAGTATCGGGGGATACGGAGTATTTT.

Remarks on this clonotype: At one of its ends the junction is not consistent with the germline gene, which may arise from a read error. The chain joins TRBV2 to TRBJ1-2; D is unclear. This CDR3 contains 15 residues. CDR1 is SNHLY and CDR2 is FYNNEI in the germline V gene. This chain's CDR3 is CASSEGRVGNYGYTF. For the CDR3, the DNA is TGTGCCAGTAGTGAAGGGAGGGTAGGGAACTATGGCTACACCTTC.

This clonotype was found a few times. The chain links TRBV5-5 to TRBJ2-4; 11 positions match TRBD2. The J call is doubtful: the DNA matches TRBJ2-5 better. CDR1 is SGHKS, CDR2 YYEKEE, per germline (reference sequence). The CDR3 contains 15 residues. In DNA form, the CDR3 reads TGTGCCAGCGGTTCCCTGACTAGCGGGGTAGAGACCCAGTACTTC. The encoded protein is CASGSLTSGVETQYF.

The sample holds many counts of this clonotype. V gene TRBV3-1 combines with J gene TRBJ2-7, with a tentative D call TRBD1 (6 bases). The V end was cut by 3 bases, the J end by 4 bases, with 13 bases between. CDR3 length: 14 residues. The germline CDR1 and CDR2 sequences are LGHDT and YNNKEL (reference sequence). CDR3 region: CASSQQGIGYEQYF. DNA of the CDR3: TGTGCCAGCAGCCAGCAGGGGATTGGGTACGAGCAGTACTTC.

This clonotype came up a few times. A single base separates this from a much larger clone, so it may be a read error. The V call is TRBV9, the J call TRBJ2-7; D is uncertain. In germline, CDR1 is SGDLS, CDR2 YYNGEE. V was shortened by 0 bases and J by 7 bases, with 14 bases between the two germline ends. This CDR3 is 14 amino acids long. CDR3 nucleotides: TGTGCCAGCAGCGTAGAGTCTAACTACAATGAGCAGTACTTC. This gives the protein CASSVESNYNEQYF. Full variable domain (missing parts from reference TRBV9 and TRBJ2-7): DSGVTQTPKHLITATGQRVTLRCSPRSGDLSVYWYQQSLDQGLQFLIQYYNGEERAKGNILERFSAQQFPDLHSELNLSSLELGDSALYFCASSVESNYNEQYFGPGTRLTVT.

Points on this clonotype: This sequence may be a read error, since a much larger clone differs from it by one base. The chain has TRBV7-2 and TRBJ2-6; D is uncertain. There are 16 residues in the CDR3. Germline CDR1 is SGHTA and CDR2 is FQGNSA. The V end was cut by 5 bases, the J end by 1 base, with 12 bases between. The CDR3 loop is CASSIGLGSGANVLTF. The DNA of the CDR3 is TGTGCCAGCAGCATAGGCCTGGGGTCTGGGGCCAACGTCCTGACTTTC.

This clonotype appeared many times. V is TRBV4-2 and J is TRBJ2-3; TRBD2 matches 9 bases. V lost 1 base and J lost 2; bases outside the gene matches: 7. The CDR3 length is 17 residues. The germline V gene encodes CDR1 LGHNA and CDR2 YNFKEQ. This CDR3 is CASSQGGSGSSTDTQYF. CDR3 nucleotide sequence: TGTGCCAGCAGCCAAGGAGGTAGCGGGAGTTCCACAGATACGCAGTATTTT.

This clonotype has more than one count but fewer than ten. This chain links TRBV4-3 with TRBJ2-7; the match to TRBD1 covers 7 bases. The CDR3 is 18 amino acids. The V and J ends lost 0 bases and 5 bases, in that order; junction bases with no gene match: 16. Germline loops: CDR1 LGHNA, CDR2 YSLEER. The CDR3 loop reads CASSQDLATGDGADEQYF. The CDR3 coding sequence is TGCGCCAGCAGCCAAGACCTAGCTACAGGGGATGGGGCGGACGAGCAGTACTTC.

This clonotype was detected only a few times. The chain links TRBV15 to TRBJ2-7; 9 nucleotides agree with TRBD1. V was pared by 0 bases and J by 6 bases, with 9 bases of the junction left unmatched. There are 16 residues in the CDR3. Germline V gene lookup returns CDR1 LNHNV and CDR2 YYDKDF (reference sequence). As DNA, the CDR3 is TGTGCCACCAGCAGAGACCCCGCGACAGGGGGTAGCGAGCAGTACTTC. Translating gives CATSRDPATGGSEQYF.

The V and J genes are TRBV12-3 or TRBV12-4 and TRBJ2-3; perhaps TRBD1 as D (6 bases). The length of the CDR3 is 15 residues. Trimming pared 8 bases from V and 0 bases from J, leaving 15 bases between. CDR3 coding DNA: TGTGCCAGCCGCCCCGAGGACAGTAGCACAGATACGCAGTATTTT. Translated, it gives CASRPEDSSTDTQYF.

The rearrangement uses TRBV28 and TRBJ2-7; 8 nucleotides align to TRBD1. Per the germline V gene, CDR1 is MDHEN and CDR2 is SYDVKM. This CDR3 spans 14 amino acids. The V segment lost 6 bases and the J segment 3 bases; nucleotides outside the gene matches: 7. CDR3: CASSGQGPIYEQYF. The CDR3, as DNA: TGTGCCAGCAGCGGACAGGGCCCTATCTACGAGCAGTACTTC.

This clonotype was seen more than once but under ten times. The chain couples TRBV3-1 to TRBJ2-1; no firm D call. Trimming left V 4 bases short and J 10 bases short, with 14 bases between. The CDR3 has 13 residues. Looked up from germline, CDR1 is LGHDT and CDR2 is YNNKEL (reference sequence). The CDR3, as DNA: TGTGCCAGCAGCCGGGGTCCCAAGGGCGAGCAGTTCTTC. Protein: CASSRGPKGEQFF.